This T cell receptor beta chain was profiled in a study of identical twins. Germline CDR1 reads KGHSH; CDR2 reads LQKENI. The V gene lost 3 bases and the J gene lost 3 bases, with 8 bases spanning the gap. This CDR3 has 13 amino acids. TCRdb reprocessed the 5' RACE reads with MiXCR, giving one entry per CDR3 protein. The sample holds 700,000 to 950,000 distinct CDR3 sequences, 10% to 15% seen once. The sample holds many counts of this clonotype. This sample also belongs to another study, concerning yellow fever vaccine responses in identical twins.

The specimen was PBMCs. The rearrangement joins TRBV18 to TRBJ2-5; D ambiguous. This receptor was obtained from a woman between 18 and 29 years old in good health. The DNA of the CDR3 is TGTGCCAGCTCACCTCCCGGAAAAGAGACCCAGTACTTC. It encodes CASSPPGKETQYF.